The entry below describes one T cell receptor beta chain. Original methodology: Scientists estimated how many nucleated cells there were by amplifying reference gene primers. Here immunoSEQ multiplex PCR was the method, and the copy in TCRdb shows in-frame clones only, minus some. That table is the source of V, J and clone size, and D and trimming were worked out from the DNA. The sample has more than 95,000 clones, 85% seen once. The data were taken from a study of blood T cell repertoires in COVID-19. The wider study: T cells, B-cell-depleted T cells, or PBMCs supplied cDNA or gDNA.

Trimming took 1 base from V and 2 from J, leaving 8 bases between them. The CDR3 covers 14 residues. CDR1 SEHNR and CDR2 FQNEAQ come from the germline V gene (reference sequence). Sequenced material: peripheral blood. The rearrangement links TRBV7-9 to TRBJ1-2; D not certain. This receptor was taken from a man aged 80 or over with active or convalescent COVID-19. DNA for the CDR3: TGTGCCAGCAGCTTAGGGAGGTCCAACTATGGCTACACCTTC. Protein product: CASSLGRSNYGYTF.